The T cell receptor (beta chain) under discussion was sequenced for a study of shared clonotypes between healthy human individuals. Study observations and caveats: It was expected that sequencing depth would affect clonotype sharing among donors.

To note about this clone: Its antigen remains unidentified.

With 0 bases clipped from V and 1 base from J, the junction kept 4 bases outside the gene matches. The CDR3 loop spans 17 amino acids. Germline CDR1 and CDR2: WSHSY and SAAADI. As defined, naive CD8 cells were CD45RO-negative and positively selected for CCR7, with terminally differentiated effector memory CD45RA+ cells excluded. The DNA input per sorted-subset replicate PCR was around 200 ng, corresponding to 28,000 or so T cell genomes. Sequencing was performed with immunoSEQ multiplex PCR; in TCRdb, only in-frame clones are kept and a portion is missing. This table has some 740,000 clones, over 90% appearing once.

This sequence was found in a man aged 25-45 years in good health. The genes are TRBV10-2 and TRBJ2-7; 12 nucleotides agree with TRBD2. Sequencing used naive CD8+ T cells sorted from blood. The CDR3 loop is CASSESRLAGASYEQYF. CDR3 in DNA: TGCGCCAGCAGTGAGTCCCGACTAGCGGGAGCATCCTACGAGCAGTACTTC.